In this sample, the clone carrying this TCR beta chain turned up a few times. As yet, its antigen is unknown. This sample stems from a study of blood T cells in healthy people across ages. Study observations and caveats: Estimates based on one million T cells were treated as lower bounds. PBMCs were not sorted, which prevented a conclusive comparison of naive versus antigen-experienced cells.

J lost 6 bases, V lost 3 bases, and 8 bases had no gene match. The length of the CDR3 is 15 residues. Germline V gene lookup returns CDR1 MNHNS and CDR2 SASEGT. Through a sample-barcoded 5' primer and a J-beta primer mix, a second PCR was run for roughly 7 to 12 cycles. A template-switch adaptor containing 12 random nucleotides labeled each cDNA molecule. One entry per CDR3 protein results from TCRdb running MiXCR on the 5' RACE reads. The sample records more than 500,000 distinct CDR3 sequences, 27% being singletons. Roughly 9.2 milliliters of peripheral blood were drawn from each donor into EDTA-treated tubes.

The sample was blood. The rearrangement links TRBV6-1 to TRBJ1-2; 9 nucleotides match TRBD1. This TCR came from a woman aged 65 to 85 in good health. The CDR3 protein is CASSDPRTGGHGYTF. CDR3 sequence (DNA): TGTGCCAGCAGTGACCCCCGAACAGGGGGCCATGGCTACACCTTC.